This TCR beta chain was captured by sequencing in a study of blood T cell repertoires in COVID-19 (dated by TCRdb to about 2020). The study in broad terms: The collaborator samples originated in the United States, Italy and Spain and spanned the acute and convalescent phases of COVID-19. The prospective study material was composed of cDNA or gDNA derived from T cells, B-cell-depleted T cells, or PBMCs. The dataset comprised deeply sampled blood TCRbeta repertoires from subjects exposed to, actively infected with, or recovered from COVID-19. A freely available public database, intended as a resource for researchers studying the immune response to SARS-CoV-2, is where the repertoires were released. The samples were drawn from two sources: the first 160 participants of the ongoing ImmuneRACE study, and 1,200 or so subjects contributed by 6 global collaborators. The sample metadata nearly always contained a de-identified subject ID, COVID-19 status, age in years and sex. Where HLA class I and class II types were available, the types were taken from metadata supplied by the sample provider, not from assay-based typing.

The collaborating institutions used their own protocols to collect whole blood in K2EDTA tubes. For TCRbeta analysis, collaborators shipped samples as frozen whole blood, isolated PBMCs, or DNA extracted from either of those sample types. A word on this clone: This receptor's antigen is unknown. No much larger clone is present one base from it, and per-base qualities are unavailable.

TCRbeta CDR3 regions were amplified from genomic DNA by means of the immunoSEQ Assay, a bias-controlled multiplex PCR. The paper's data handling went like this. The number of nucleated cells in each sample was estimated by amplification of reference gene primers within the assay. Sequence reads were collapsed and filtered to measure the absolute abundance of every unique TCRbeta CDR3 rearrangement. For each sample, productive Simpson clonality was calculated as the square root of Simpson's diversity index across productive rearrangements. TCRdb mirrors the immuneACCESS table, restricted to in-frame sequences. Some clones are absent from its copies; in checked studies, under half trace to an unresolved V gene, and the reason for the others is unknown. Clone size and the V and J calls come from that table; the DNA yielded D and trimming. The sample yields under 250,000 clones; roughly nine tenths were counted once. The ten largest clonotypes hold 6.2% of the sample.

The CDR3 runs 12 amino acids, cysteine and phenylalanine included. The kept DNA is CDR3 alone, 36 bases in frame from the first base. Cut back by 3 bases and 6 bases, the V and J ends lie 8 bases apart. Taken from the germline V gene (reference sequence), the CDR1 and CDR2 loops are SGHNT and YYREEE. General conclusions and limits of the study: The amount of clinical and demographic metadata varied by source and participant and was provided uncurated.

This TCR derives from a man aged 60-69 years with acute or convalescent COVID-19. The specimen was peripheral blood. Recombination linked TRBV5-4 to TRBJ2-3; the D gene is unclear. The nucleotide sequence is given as TGTGCCAGCAGCTCCGCTAGTGATACGCAGTATTTT. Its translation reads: CASSSASDTQYF.